This T cell receptor beta chain was observed in a study of human T cells and chemical hapten exposure. Looking at the study overall: TCR yields differed between samples (mainly from small differences in pooled library volume).

Time point denoted: patch test 2, 6 weeks after DPC sensitization. The treatment: therapeutic diphenylcyclopropenone sensitization with weekly scalp DPC. Those who donated were patients with alopecia, 18 to 70 years of age, and suitable for DPC. The CDR3 covers 15 residues. After removal of 7 bases from V and 12 bases from J, the junction contained 16 bases not matched to a gene. Germline loops: CDR1 MDHEN, CDR2 SYDVKM. TCRdb re-called the RACE reads with MiXCR, one entry per CDR3 protein. Among fewer than 100,000 distinct CDR3 sequences listed, about 9% were seen once. This TCR was sampled from a woman between 40 and 50 years old with alopecia areata. Some clones in this sample may be carry-over from other donors' samples. The J gene is TRBJ2-1, the V gene TRBV28, with 9 bases fitting TRBD2. The sequencing used whole blood, collected in connection with sensitization to the hapten diphenylcyclopropenone (DPC). CDR3 sequence reads: CASTPPWHSGSGQFF. The CDR3 DNA follows: TGTGCCAGCACCCCTCCCTGGCATAGCGGGAGCGGGCAGTTCTTC.